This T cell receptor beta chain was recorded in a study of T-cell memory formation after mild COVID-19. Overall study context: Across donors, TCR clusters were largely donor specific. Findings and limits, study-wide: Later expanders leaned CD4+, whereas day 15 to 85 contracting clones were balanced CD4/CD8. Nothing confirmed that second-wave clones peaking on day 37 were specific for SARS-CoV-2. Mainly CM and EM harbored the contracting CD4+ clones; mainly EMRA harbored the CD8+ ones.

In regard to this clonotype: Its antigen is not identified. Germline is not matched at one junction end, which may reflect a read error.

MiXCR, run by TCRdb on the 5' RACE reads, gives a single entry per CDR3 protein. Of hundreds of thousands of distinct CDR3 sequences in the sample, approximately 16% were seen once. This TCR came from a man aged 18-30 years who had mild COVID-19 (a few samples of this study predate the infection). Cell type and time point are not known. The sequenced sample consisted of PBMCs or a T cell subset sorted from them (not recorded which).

The CDR3 DNA follows: TGTGCCAGCGCTGGAGGGACAGGGGGACGTTACGTGCAGTACTTC. Residues: CASAGGTGGRYVQYF. The V gene is TRBV12-3 or TRBV12-4, the J gene TRBJ2-7, with 11 bases matching TRBD1. The CDR3 totals 15 residues.